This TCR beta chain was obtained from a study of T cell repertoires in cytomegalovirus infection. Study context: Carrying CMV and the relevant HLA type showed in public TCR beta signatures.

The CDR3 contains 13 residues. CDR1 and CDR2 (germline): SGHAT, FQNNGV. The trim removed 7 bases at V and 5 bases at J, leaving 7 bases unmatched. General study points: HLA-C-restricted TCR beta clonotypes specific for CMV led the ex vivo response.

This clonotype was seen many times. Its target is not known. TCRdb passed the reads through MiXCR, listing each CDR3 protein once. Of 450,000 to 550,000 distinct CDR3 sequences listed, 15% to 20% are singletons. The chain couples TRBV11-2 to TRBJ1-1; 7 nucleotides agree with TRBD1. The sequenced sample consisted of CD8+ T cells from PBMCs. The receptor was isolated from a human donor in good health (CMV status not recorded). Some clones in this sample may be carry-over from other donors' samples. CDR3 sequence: CASTLQGRTEAFF. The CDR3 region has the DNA TGTGCCAGCACTCTACAGGGGCGAACTGAAGCTTTCTTT.